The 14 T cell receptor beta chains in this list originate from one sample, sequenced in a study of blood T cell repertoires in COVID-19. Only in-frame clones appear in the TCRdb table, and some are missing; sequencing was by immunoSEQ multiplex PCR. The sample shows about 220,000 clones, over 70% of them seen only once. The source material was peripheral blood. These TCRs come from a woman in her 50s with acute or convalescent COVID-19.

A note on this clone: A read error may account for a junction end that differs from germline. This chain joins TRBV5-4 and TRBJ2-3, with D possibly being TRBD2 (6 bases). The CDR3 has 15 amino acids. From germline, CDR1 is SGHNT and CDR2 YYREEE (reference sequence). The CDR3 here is CASRLDYIDTDTQYF. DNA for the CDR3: TGTGCCAGCAGATTGGACTACATCGACACAGATACGCAGTATTTT.

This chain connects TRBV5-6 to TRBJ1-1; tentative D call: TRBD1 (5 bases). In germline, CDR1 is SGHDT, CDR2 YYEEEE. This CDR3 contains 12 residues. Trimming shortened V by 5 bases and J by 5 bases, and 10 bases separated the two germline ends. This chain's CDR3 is CASRGRGTEAFF. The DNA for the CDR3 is TGTGCCAGCAGGGGGCGGGGTACTGAAGCTTTCTTT.

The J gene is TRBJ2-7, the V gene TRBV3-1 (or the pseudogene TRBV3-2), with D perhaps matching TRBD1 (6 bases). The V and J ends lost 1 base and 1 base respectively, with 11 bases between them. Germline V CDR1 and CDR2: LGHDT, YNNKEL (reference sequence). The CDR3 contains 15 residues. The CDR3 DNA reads TGTGCCAGCAGCCAAGGGACAGTGTCGTCCTACGAGCAGTACTTC. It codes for CASSQGTVSSYEQYF.

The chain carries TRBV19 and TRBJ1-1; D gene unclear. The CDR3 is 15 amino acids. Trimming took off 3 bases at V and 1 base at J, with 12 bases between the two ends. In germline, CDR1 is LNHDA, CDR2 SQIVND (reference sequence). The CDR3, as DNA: TGTGCCAGTAGTATGGACGGGGAAACGAACACTGAAGCTTTCTTT. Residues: CASSMDGETNTEAFF.

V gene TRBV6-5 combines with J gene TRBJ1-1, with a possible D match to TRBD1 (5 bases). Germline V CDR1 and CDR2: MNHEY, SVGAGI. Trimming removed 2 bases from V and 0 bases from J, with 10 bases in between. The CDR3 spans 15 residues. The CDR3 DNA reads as TGTGCCAGCAGTTACGGGCAGGGCCTGAACACTGAAGCTTTCTTT. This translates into CASSYGQGLNTEAFF.

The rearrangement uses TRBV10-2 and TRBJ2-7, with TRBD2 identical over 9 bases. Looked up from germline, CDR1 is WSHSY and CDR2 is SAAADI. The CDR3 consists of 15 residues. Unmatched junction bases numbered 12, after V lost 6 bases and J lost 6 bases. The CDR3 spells CASSHGLARRTEQYF. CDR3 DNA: TGCGCCAGCAGCCATGGACTAGCGAGACGCACCGAGCAGTACTTC.

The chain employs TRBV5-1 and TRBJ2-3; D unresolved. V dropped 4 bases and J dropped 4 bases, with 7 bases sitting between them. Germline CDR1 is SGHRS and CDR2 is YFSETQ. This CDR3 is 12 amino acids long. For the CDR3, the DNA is TGCGCCAGCAGCCCAGAAGCAGATACGCAGTATTTT. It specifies CASSPEADTQYF.

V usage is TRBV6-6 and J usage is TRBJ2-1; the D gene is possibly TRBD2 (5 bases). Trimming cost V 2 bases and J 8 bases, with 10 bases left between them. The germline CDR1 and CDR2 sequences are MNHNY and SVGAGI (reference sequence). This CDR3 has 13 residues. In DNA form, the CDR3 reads TGTGCCAGCAGTTACCGGGGTTCGTATGAGCAGTTCTTC. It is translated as CASSYRGSYEQFF.

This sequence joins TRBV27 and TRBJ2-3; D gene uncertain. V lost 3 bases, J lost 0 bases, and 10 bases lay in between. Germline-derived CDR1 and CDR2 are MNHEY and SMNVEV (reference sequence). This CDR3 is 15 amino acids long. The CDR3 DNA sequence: TGTGCCAGCAGTTTTTCCGGGTCTAGCACAGATACGCAGTATTTT. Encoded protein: CASSFSGSSTDTQYF.

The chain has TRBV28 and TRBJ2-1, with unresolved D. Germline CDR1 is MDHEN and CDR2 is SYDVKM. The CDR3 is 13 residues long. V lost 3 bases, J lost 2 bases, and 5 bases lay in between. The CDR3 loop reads CASSLPAYNEQFF. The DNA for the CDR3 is TGTGCCAGCAGTTTGCCGGCCTACAATGAGCAGTTCTTC.

CDR3: CASSPSSGLAGSYNEQFF. The CDR3, as DNA: TGTGCCAGCAGCCCATCTAGTGGGTTGGCGGGATCCTACAATGAGCAGTTCTTC. V and J are TRBV3-1 (or the pseudogene TRBV3-2) and TRBJ2-1, with D perhaps matching TRBD2 (6 bases). The CDR3 is 18 amino acids. The V gene lost 4 bases and the J gene lost 1 base, with 20 bases spanning the gap. CDR1 is LGHDT, CDR2 YNNKEL, per germline (reference sequence).

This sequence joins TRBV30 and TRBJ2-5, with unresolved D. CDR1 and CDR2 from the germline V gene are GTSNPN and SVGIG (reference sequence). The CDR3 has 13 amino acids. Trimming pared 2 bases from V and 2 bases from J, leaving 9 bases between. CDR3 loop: CAWSPGSQETQYF. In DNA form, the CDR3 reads TGTGCCTGGAGTCCCGGGTCTCAAGAGACCCAGTACTTC.

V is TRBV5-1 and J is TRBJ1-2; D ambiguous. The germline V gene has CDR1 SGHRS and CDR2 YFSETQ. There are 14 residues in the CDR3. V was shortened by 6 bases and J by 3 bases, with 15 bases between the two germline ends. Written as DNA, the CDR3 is TGCGCCAGCACCGTTAGAACTGGAGACTATGGCTACACCTTC. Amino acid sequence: CASTVRTGDYGYTF.

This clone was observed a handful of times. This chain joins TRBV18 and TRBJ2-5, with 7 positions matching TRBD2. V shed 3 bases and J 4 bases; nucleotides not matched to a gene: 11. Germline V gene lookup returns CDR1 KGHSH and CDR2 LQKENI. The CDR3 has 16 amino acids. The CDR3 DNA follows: TGTGCCAGCTCACCGGGAGGGTTGACCAACCCAGAGACCCAGTACTTC. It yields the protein CASSPGGLTNPETQYF.